This T cell receptor (beta chain) appears in the sequencing data of a study of OX40 agonist ivuxolimab in advanced cancers. Whole-study context: Participants averaged roughly 57 years of age (range about 23 to 80) and were roughly 80% male.

Clones were read by immunoSEQ multiplex PCR, and TCRdb kept only the in-frame ones, dropping some. The top ten hold about 13% of the sample, which has tens of thousands of clones, approximately 90% seen once. V shed 4 bases and J 5 bases; nucleotides not matched to a gene: 9. The CDR3 is 15 amino acids. Germline V gene lookup returns CDR1 SGHAT and CDR2 FQNNGV. The chain recombines TRBV11-2 with TRBJ2-3, with TRBD2 matching 7 bases. This TCR was sampled from an adult with an advanced solid tumor such as melanoma, head and neck, liver or kidney cancer. Sequences were derived from CD4+ or CD8+ T cells sorted from blood, sampled in a trial of the OX40 agonist ivuxolimab. The CDR3 bases are TGTGCCAGCAGCTCCCCCGGACTAGACGAAGATACGCAGTATTTT. Protein: CASSSPGLDEDTQYF.